These T cell receptor beta chains were read from a single sample in a study of regulatory T cells in long-lasting Graves disease. TCRdb ran MiXCR on the multiplex PCR reads and lists one entry per CDR3 protein. The sample has about 400,000 distinct CDR3 sequences, 20% to 25% seen once. This specimen was peripheral blood mononuclear cells (PBMCs), taken when the disease was refractory, from a patient treated with antithyroid drugs. Receptors originate from a female donor with Graves disease. The conserved cysteine and the conserved F or W are not part of the CDR3 here.

>TRBJ1-6|TRBV30
AWSAGQRSSPLH
>TRBJ2-7|TRBV2
ASSEGDLSGEQY
>TRBJ2-7|TRBV19
ASSGRAYEQY
>TRBJ2-7|TRBV20-1
SARTPRESNEQY
>TRBJ1-4|TRBV7-8
ASSQAGTQGGANEKLF
>TRBJ1-1|TRBV28
ASSFLGTGGEAF
>TRBJ2-7|TRBV29-1
SVEDQSYEQY
>TRBJ2-7|TRBV6-2/TRBV6-3
ASSYLGTGSPPTYEQY
>TRBJ1-1|TRBV3-1
ASSPTIGTEAF
>TRBJ2-1|TRBV6-1
ASSKPGTSGTFSSYNEQL
>TRBJ2-2|TRBV6-1
ASRESGNTGELF
>TRBJ2-3|TRBV27
ASSLSLKRVTDTQY
>TRBJ2-7|TRBV6-1
ASSHGTNYEQY
>TRBJ2-7|TRBV27
ASSTGPTAEQY
>TRBJ2-5|TRBV27
ASSSRLAQETQY
>TRBJ2-7|TRBV6-2/TRBV6-3
ASSYTGAGEQY
>TRBJ1-1|TRBV10-3
AISELSTEAF
>TRBJ2-2|TRBV5-5
ASSLWGQNTGELF
>TRBJ1-2|TRBV9
ASSGGGAINYGYT
>TRBJ2-7|TRBV6-1
ASSPPRGASYEQY
>TRBJ1-6|TRBV4-2
ASSQLLGQTNSPPH
>TRBJ2-7|TRBV5-1
ASSLQSSLILEQY
>TRBJ2-7|TRBV7-6
ASSPQPTLYEQY
>TRBJ1-3|TRBV5-1
ASSFDWAPGNTIY
>TRBJ2-2|TRBV20-1
SARDRVTGELF
>TRBJ1-5|TRBV12-3/TRBV12-4
ASSSDSNSNQPQH
>TRBJ2-2|TRBV7-2
ASRPGLAGHSTGELF
>TRBJ1-4|TRBV7-2
ASSFQGGLNEKLF
>TRBJ1-2|TRBV3-1
ASSQESRAAKERGYT
>TRBJ2-5|TRBV28
ASSSPDRGGGETQY
>TRBJ2-7|TRBV28
ASSPGTGQIYEQY
>TRBJ2-7|TRBV4-2
ASSQTPSGAYEQY
>TRBJ2-7|TRBV10-3
AISATSGSSYERY
>TRBJ2-7|TRBV11-2
ASSFRGTPIRYYEQY
>TRBJ1-1|TRBV29-1
SVKGGGLNTEAF
>TRBJ1-1|TRBV29-1
SGELQGAITEAF
>TRBJ2-7|TRBV29-1
SVVDRGGYEQY
>TRBJ1-1|TRBV11-2
ASSLETGAPYEAF
>TRBJ1-1|TRBV6-2/TRBV6-3
ASSRQGEGTEAF
>TRBJ2-7|TRBV5-6
ASSSTSSPYEQY
>TRBJ1-3|TRBV2
ASTEERGSGNTIY
>TRBJ2-7|TRBV28
ASSPWTESYEQY
>TRBJ2-7|TRBV14
ASSPRQGFDEQY
>TRBJ1-2|TRBV20-1
SAVVGGPYGYT
>TRBJ2-2|TRBV25-1
ASSEHRGETGELF